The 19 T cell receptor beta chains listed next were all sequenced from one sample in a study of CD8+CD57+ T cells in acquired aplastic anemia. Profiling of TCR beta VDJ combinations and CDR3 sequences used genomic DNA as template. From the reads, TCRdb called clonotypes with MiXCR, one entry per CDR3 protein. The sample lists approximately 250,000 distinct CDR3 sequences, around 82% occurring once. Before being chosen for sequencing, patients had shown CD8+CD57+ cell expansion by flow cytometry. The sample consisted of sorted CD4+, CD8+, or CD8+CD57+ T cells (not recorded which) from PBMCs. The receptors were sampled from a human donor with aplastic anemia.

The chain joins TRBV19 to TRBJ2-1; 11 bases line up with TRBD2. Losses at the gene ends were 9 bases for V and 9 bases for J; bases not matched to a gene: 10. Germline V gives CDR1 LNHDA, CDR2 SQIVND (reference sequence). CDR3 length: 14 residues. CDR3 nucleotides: TGTGCCAGCAGTCTAGCGGGGGGAGCCTCTGAGCAGTTCTTC. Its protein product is CASSLAGGASEQFF.

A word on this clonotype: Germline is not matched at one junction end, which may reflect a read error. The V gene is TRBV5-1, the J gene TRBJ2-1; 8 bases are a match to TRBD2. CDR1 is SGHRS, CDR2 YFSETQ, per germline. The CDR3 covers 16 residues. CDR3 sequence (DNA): TGTGCCAGCAGCCTTCAATGTAGCGGGGCGAGCGATGAGCAGTTCTTC. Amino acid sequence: CASSLQCSGASDEQFF.

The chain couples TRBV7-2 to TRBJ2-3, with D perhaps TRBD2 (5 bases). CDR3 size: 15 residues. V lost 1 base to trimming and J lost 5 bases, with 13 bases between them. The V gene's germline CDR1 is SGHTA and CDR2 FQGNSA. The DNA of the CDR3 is TGTGCCAGCAGCTTAGTTGTGGGGAGCGGAGATACGCAGTATTTT. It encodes CASSLVVGSGDTQYF.

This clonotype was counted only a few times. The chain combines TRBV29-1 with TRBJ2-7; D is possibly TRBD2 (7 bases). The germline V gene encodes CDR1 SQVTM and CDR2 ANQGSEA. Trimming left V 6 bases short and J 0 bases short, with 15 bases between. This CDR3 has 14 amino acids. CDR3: CSVLGGRSSYEQYF. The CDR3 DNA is TGCAGCGTACTGGGGGGGCGAAGCTCCTACGAGCAGTACTTC.

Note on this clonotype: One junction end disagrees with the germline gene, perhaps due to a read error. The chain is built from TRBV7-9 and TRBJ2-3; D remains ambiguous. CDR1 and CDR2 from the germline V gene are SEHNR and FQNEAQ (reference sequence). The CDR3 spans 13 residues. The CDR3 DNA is TGTGCCAGCGGCTTTGAGAGCACCGAGACGCAGTATTTT. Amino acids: CASGFESTETQYF.

The CDR3 is CASSYPWGGYEQYF. The CDR3 DNA reads as TGTGCCAGCAGTTACCCCTGGGGGGGCTACGAGCAGTACTTC. This chain connects TRBV2 to TRBJ2-7; TRBD2 matches 7 bases. Trimming took 5 bases from V and 3 from J; bases not matched to a gene: 7. This CDR3 has 14 residues. Germline V gives CDR1 SNHLY, CDR2 FYNNEI.

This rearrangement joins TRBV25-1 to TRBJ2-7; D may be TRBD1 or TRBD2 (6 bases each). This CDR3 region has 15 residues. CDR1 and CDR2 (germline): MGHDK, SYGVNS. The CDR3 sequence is CSRSTGASPSYEQYV. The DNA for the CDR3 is TGTTCCCGCAGTACGGGGGCATCGCCTTCCTACGAGCAGTACGTC.

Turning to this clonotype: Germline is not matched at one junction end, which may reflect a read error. The CDR3 DNA is TGTGCCAGCAGCTTTCATCCAGGTGCCGCAGCCCTTTCCTTT. Amino acid sequence: CASSFHPGAAALSF. This rearrangement joins TRBV7-8 to TRBJ2-3, with no clear D. Germline CDR1 reads SGHVS; CDR2 reads FQNEAQ. There are 14 residues in the CDR3. Variable domain in full (rest from reference TRBV7-8 and TRBJ2-3): GAGVSQSPRYKVAKRGQDVALRCDPISGHVSLFWYQQALGQGPEFLTYFQNEAQLDKSGLPSDRFFAERPEGSVSTLKIQRTQQEDSAVYLCASSFHPGAAALSFGPGTRLTVL.

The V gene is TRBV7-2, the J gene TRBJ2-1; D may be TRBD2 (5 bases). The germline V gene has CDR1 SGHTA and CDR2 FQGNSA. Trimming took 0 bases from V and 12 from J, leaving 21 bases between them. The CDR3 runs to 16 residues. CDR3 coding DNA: TGTGCCAGCAGCTTAGCGCTCACTATTGCGGGCGAAAGGCAGTTCTTC. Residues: CASSLALTIAGERQFF. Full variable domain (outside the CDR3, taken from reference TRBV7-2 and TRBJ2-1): GAGVSQSPSNKVTEKGKDVELRCDPISGHTALYWYRQSLGQGLEFLIYFQGNSAPDKSGLPSDRFSAERTGGSVSTLTIQRTQQEDSAVYLCASSLALTIAGERQFFGPGTRLTVL.

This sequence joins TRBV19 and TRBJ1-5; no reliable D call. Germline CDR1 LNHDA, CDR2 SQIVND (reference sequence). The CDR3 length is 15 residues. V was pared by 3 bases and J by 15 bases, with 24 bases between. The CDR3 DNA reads TGTGCCAGTAGTATTTCTTGCGGGTACAATCAGCACCTGCATTTT. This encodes CASSISCGYNQHLHF.

The CDR3 nucleotides are TGTGCCAGTAGCGAGCAGGGTAAATACGAGCAGTTCTTC. It is translated as CASSEQGKYEQFF. This sequence joins TRBV19 and TRBJ2-1; maybe TRBD1 (5 bases). Looked up from germline, CDR1 is LNHDA and CDR2 is SQIVND (reference sequence). V was cut by 6 bases and J by 10 bases, with 16 bases left in between. The CDR3 is 13 amino acids.

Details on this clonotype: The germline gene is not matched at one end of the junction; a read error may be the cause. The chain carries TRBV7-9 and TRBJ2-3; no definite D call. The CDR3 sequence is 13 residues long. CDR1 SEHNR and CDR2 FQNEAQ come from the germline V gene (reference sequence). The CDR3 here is CASTTDATDKQPF. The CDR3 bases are TGTGCCAGCACCACAGACGCCACGGATAAGCAGCCTTTT.

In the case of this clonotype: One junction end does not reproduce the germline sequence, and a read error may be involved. Here the CDR3 reads CASSVGTARNKQQFF. The CDR3 bases are TGTGCCAGCAGTGTAGGGACCGCACGAAATAAGCAGCAGTTCTTC. V and J are TRBV9 and TRBJ2-1; D may be TRBD1 or TRBD2 (5 bases each). Germline V gene lookup returns CDR1 SGDLS and CDR2 YYNGEE. This CDR3 is 15 amino acids long.

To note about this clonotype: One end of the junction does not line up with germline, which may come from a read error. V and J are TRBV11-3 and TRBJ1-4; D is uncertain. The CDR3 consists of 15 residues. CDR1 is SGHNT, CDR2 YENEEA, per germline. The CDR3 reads CASSLDVTFNEKLFF. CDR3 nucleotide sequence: TGTGCCAGCAGCTTAGATGTCACATTTAATGAGAAACTGTTTTTT.

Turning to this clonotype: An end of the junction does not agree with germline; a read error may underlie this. The CDR3 sequence: CASSLQRAEKSDEQFF. In nucleotides, the CDR3 is TGTGCCAGCAGCTTGCAGCGAGCGGAGAAGAGCGATGAGCAGTTCTTC. The chain carries TRBV5-1 and TRBJ2-1, with TRBD2 as a possible D gene (5 bases). Germline CDR1 and CDR2: SGHRS and YFSETQ. The CDR3 length is 16 residues.

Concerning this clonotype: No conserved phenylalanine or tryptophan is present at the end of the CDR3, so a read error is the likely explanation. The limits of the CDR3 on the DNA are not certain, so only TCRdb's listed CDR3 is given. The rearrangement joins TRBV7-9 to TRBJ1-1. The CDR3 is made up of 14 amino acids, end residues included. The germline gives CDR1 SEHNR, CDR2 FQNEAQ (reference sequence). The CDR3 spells CATSTDEENAYTFV.

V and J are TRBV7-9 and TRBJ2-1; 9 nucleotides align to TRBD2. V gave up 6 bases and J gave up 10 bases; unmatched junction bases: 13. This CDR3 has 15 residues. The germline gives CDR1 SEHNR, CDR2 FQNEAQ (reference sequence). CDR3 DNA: TGTGCCAGCAGTTCTAGCGGGACTTGGGGAGGAGAGCAGTTCTTC. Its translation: CASSSSGTWGGEQFF.

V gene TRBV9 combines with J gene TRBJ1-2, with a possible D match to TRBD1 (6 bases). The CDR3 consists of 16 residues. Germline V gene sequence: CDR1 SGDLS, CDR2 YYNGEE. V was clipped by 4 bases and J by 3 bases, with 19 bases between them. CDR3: CASSSGDRSLDYGYTF. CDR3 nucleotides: TGTGCCAGCAGCTCAGGTGACAGGAGCTTGGACTATGGCTACACCTTC.

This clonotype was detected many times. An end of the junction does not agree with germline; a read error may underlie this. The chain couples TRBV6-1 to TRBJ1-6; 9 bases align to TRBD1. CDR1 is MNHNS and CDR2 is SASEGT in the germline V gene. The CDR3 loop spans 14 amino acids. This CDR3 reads CACSSDRGLSPLHF. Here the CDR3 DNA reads TGTGCCTGCAGTTCGGACAGGGGACTTTCACCCCTCCACTTT.